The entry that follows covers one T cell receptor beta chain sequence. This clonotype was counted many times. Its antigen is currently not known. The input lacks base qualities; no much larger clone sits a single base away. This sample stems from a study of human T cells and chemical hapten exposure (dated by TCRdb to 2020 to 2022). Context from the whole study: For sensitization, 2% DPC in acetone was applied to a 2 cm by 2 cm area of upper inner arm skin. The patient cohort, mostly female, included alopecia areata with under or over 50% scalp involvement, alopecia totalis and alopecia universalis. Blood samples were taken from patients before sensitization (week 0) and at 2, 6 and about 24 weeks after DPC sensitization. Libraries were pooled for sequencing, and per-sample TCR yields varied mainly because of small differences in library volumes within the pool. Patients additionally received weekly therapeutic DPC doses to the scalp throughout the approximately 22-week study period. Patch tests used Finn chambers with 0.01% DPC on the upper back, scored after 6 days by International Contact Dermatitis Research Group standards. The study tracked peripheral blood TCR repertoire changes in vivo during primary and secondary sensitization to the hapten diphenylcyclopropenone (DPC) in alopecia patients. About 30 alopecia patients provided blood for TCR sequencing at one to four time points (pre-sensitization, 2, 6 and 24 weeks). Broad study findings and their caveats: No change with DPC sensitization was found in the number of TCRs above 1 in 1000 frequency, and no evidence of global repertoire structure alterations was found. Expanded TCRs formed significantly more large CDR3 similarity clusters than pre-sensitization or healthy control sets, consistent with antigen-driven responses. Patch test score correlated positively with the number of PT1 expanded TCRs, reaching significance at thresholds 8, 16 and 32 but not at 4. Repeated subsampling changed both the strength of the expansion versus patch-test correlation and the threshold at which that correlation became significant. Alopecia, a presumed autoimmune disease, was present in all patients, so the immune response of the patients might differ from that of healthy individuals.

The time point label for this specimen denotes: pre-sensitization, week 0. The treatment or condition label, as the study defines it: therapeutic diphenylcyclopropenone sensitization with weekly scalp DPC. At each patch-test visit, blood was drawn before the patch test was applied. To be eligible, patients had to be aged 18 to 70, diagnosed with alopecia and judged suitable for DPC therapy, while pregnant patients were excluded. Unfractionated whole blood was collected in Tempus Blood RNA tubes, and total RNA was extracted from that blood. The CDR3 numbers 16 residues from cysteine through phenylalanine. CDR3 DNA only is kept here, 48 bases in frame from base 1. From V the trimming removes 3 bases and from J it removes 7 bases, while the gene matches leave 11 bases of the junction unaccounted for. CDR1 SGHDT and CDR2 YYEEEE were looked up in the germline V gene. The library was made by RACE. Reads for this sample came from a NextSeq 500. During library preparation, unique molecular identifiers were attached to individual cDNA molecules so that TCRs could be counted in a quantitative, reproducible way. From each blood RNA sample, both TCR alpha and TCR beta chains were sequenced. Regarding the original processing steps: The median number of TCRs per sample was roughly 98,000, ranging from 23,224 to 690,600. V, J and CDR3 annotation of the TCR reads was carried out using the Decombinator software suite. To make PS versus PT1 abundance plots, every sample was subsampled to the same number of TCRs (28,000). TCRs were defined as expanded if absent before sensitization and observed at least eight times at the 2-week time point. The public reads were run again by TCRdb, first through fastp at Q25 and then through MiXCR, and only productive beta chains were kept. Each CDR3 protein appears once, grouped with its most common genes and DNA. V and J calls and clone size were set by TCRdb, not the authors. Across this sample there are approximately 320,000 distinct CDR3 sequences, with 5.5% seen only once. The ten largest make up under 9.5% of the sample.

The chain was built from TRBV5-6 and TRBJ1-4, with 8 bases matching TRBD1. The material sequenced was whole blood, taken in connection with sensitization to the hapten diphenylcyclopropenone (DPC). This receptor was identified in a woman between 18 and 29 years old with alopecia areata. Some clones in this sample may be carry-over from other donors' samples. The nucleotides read TGTGCCAGCAGCTCGGGACAGGCCGCTGGTGGTGAAAAACTGTTTTTT. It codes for CASSSGQAAGGEKLFF.